The 29 T cell receptor beta chains below come from one sample, sequenced in a study of somatic mutations in cytotoxic T cells in rheumatoid arthritis. The data were produced by immunoSEQ multiplex PCR, yet TCRdb's version contains in-frame clones alone and is incomplete. The sample has around 20,000 clones; 75% to 90% are singletons. Sequences were obtained from CD8+ T cells sorted from blood. Every receptor here comes from an adult with rheumatoid arthritis.

The rearrangement links TRBV5-1 to TRBJ2-5; TRBD1 matches at 7 bases. The CDR3 is made up of 15 amino acids. V dropped 2 bases and J dropped 3; count of bases not matched to a gene: 7. CDR1 and CDR2 (germline): SGHRS, YFSETQ. The CDR3 region is CASSLQGRKEETQYF. CDR3 DNA sequence: TGCGCCAGCAGCTTACAGGGGCGCAAGGAAGAGACCCAGTACTTC. Filled out from reference TRBV5-1 and TRBJ2-5, the complete variable domain reads KAGVTQTPRYLIKTRGQQVTLSCSPISGHRSVSWYQQTPGQGLQFLFEYFSETQRNKGNFPGRFSGRQFSNSRSEMNVSTLELGDSALYLCASSLQGRKEETQYFGPGTRLLVL.

The V call is TRBV13, the J call TRBJ2-5; D tentatively fits TRBD1 or TRBD2 (5 bases each). V lost 8 bases and J lost 5, with 18 bases in between. Germline V gene sequence: CDR1 PRHDT, CDR2 FYEKMQ (reference sequence). The CDR3 runs 14 residues. CDR3 in amino acids: CASEGGGARETQYF. CDR3 coding DNA: TGTGCCAGCGAGGGCGGTGGGGCCCGGGAGACCCAGTACTTC.

In DNA, the CDR3 is TGTGCCAGCAGCTCCGAGAACCGCCACACCTCACCCCTCCACTTT. This translates into CASSSENRHTSPLHF. This sequence joins TRBV7-9 and TRBJ1-6; D remains ambiguous. Germline lookup yields CDR1 SEHNR and CDR2 FQNEAQ (reference sequence). The V end was cut by 4 bases, the J end by 10 bases, with 17 bases between. CDR3 length: 15 amino acids.

This clone was observed a single time. The V and J genes are TRBV7-3 and TRBJ2-5; TRBD1 or TRBD2 may be the D gene (6 bases each). This CDR3 has 15 residues. Trimming removed 5 bases at V and 5 bases at J, with 18 bases between. Looked up from germline, CDR1 is SGHTA and CDR2 is FQGTGA. Written as DNA, the CDR3 is TGTGCCAGCAGCGCCCTTGGAGGGGGGTACGAGACCCAGTACTTC. Residues: CASSALGGGYETQYF.

Remarks on this clone: Germline and junction disagree at one end, which may indicate a read error. This chain joins TRBV15 and TRBJ2-2, with D possibly matching TRBD1 (5 bases). This CDR3 comprises 14 residues. Germline V gives CDR1 LNHNV, CDR2 YYDKDF (reference sequence). This CDR3 reads CATSRDGATGQLFF. For the CDR3, the DNA is TGTGCCACCAGCAGAGATGGGGCCACCGGGCAGCTGTTTTTT.

This clone appeared a single time. The chain couples TRBV6-5 to TRBJ1-1; D not certain. The CDR3 runs 13 residues. CDR1 and CDR2 from the germline V gene are MNHEY and SVGAGI. Trimming cost V 5 bases and J 1 base, with 8 bases left between them. The CDR3 here is CASSPTENTEAFF. CDR3 DNA: TGTGCCAGCAGTCCAACAGAGAACACTGAAGCTTTCTTT.

This rearrangement joins TRBV5-1 to TRBJ2-6; D not certain. Looked up from germline, CDR1 is SGHRS and CDR2 is YFSETQ. Trimming left V 2 bases short and J 0 bases short, with 9 bases between. This CDR3 contains 16 residues. CDR3 nucleotides: TGCGCCAGCAGCTTTGGTGACCTCTCTGGGGCCAACGTCCTGACTTTC. Protein product: CASSFGDLSGANVLTF. Based on the CDR3 plus reference TRBV5-1 and TRBJ2-6, the full variable domain is KAGVTQTPRYLIKTRGQQVTLSCSPISGHRSVSWYQQTPGQGLQFLFEYFSETQRNKGNFPGRFSGRQFSNSRSEMNVSTLELGDSALYLCASSFGDLSGANVLTFGAGSRLTVL.

This clone appeared a single time. The rearrangement links TRBV18 to TRBJ2-1, with D maybe TRBD1 (6 bases). This CDR3 region has 13 residues. V lost 3 bases, J lost 4 bases, and 7 bases lay in between. Germline V gene sequence: CDR1 KGHSH, CDR2 LQKENI. CDR3 nucleotide sequence: TGTGCCAGCTCACCTACAGGGTACAATGAGCAGTTCTTC. Translated, it gives CASSPTGYNEQFF.

V gene TRBV19 combines with J gene TRBJ1-5; possible D gene TRBD1, 6 bases. Germline V gene sequence: CDR1 LNHDA, CDR2 SQIVND (reference sequence). This CDR3 contains 16 residues. Trimming took off 3 bases at V and 4 bases at J, with 16 bases between the two ends. The CDR3 loop is CASSILAAGANQPQHF. In nucleotides, the CDR3 is TGTGCCAGTAGTATCCTTGCAGCAGGGGCGAATCAGCCCCAGCATTTT.

The chain employs TRBV7-2 and TRBJ2-7; D is unresolved. Looked up from germline, CDR1 is SGHTA and CDR2 is FQGNSA. Trimming took off 3 bases at V and 3 bases at J, with 9 bases between the two ends. This CDR3 region has 13 residues. CDR3 sequence (DNA): TGTGCCAGCAGCTTTGCTAGGGACTACGAGCAGTACTTC. Residues: CASSFARDYEQYF. Looking up the rest from reference TRBV7-2 and TRBJ2-7 gives the full variable domain: GAGVSQSPSNKVTEKGKDVELRCDPISGHTALYWYRQSLGQGLEFLIYFQGNSAPDKSGLPSDRFSAERTGGSVSTLTIQRTQQEDSAVYLCASSFARDYEQYFGPGTRLTVT.

The chain combines TRBV19 with TRBJ2-1; the D is unclear. This CDR3 is built from 18 residues. V lost 6 bases to trimming and J lost 2 bases, with 23 bases between them. Germline V lookup: CDR1 LNHDA, CDR2 SQIVND (reference sequence). The CDR3 is CASSGAGKGKSPYNEQFF. The CDR3 DNA follows: TGTGCCAGTAGCGGTGCTGGTAAGGGAAAGAGCCCCTACAATGAGCAGTTCTTC.

The CDR3 sequence: CASSLLNTGELFF. CDR3 nucleotide sequence: TGTGCCAGCAGTTTATTGAACACCGGGGAGCTGTTTTTT. This chain links TRBV28 with TRBJ2-2; no definite D call. CDR1 and CDR2 (germline): MDHEN, SYDVKM. Trimming left V 1 base short and J 1 base short, with 1 base between. The CDR3 covers 13 residues.

This clone appeared once. The chain combines TRBV19 with TRBJ2-1; a possible D gene is TRBD1 (6 bases). Germline-derived CDR1 and CDR2 are LNHDA and SQIVND (reference sequence). V was pared by 7 bases and J by 7 bases, with 14 bases between. The CDR3 has 13 amino acids. CDR3 protein: CASTPPQGNEQFF. DNA of the CDR3: TGTGCCAGTACCCCTCCTCAGGGGAATGAGCAGTTCTTC.

The chain recombines TRBV28 with TRBJ2-7; no firm D call. The CDR3 covers 11 residues. V lost 3 bases, J lost 2 bases, and 2 bases lay in between. Per germline, CDR1 MDHEN and CDR2 SYDVKM. This CDR3 reads CASSFTYEQYF. DNA of the CDR3: TGTGCCAGCAGTTTCACCTACGAGCAGTACTTC.

This chain connects TRBV4-1 to TRBJ2-1; D is unclear. This CDR3 is 15 amino acids long. CDR1 and CDR2 (germline): MGHRA, YSYEKL. Trimming left V 5 bases short and J 4 bases short, with 15 bases between. The CDR3, as DNA: TGCGCCAGCAGCAACAGATGGGGTCAGTACAATGAGCAGTTCTTC. This sequence encodes CASSNRWGQYNEQFF.

This chain connects TRBV7-9 to TRBJ1-1; D is perhaps TRBD1 (5 bases). The V end lost 5 bases, the J end lost 4 bases, and 20 bases lay between the germline ends. The CDR3 runs 16 residues. Germline CDR1 SEHNR, CDR2 FQNEAQ (reference sequence). The CDR3 region has the DNA TGTGCCAGCAGCCTATCCCCACAGGCAGCCCGCACTGAAGCTTTCTTT. It encodes CASSLSPQAARTEAFF.

The V gene is TRBV5-1, the J gene TRBJ2-7, with 7 bases matching TRBD2. CDR1 is SGHRS, CDR2 YFSETQ, per germline. Trimming took 4 bases from V and 0 from J; bases not matched to a gene: 7. This CDR3 is 15 amino acids long. As DNA, the CDR3 is TGCGCCAGCAGCGGTACTAGCGTGAGCTCCTACGAGCAGTACTTC. It codes for CASSGTSVSSYEQYF.

The chain links TRBV20-1 to TRBJ2-1; D gene unclear. This CDR3 comprises 11 residues. V lost 0 bases, J lost 7 bases, and 4 bases lay in between. Germline V lookup: CDR1 DFQATT, CDR2 SNEGSKA (reference sequence). Here the CDR3 reads CSARDGNEQFF. In nucleotides, the CDR3 is TGCAGTGCTAGAGATGGTAATGAGCAGTTCTTC.

The gene calls are TRBV30 and TRBJ1-5; D gene ambiguous. The germline V and J ends were trimmed by 2 bases and 5 bases, with 13 bases remaining between them. The CDR3 has 14 residues. CDR1 is GTSNPN, CDR2 SVGIG, per germline (reference sequence). CDR3: CAWSLQALHQPQHF. As DNA, the CDR3 is TGTGCCTGGAGTCTTCAAGCCCTCCATCAGCCCCAGCATTTT.

This sequence joins TRBV6-5 and TRBJ1-5, with D perhaps TRBD1 (5 bases). CDR1 and CDR2 from the germline V gene are MNHEY and SVGAGI. V was pared by 0 bases and J by 8 bases, with 8 bases between. This CDR3 contains 13 residues. CDR3 bases: TGTGCCAGCAGTTACTCTCCGGGGGAGCCCCAGCATTTT. Amino acid sequence: CASSYSPGEPQHF.

The chain is built from TRBV29-1 and TRBJ2-5; D possibly uses TRBD1 or TRBD2 (5 bases each). With the DNA end fitting TRBJ2-7 better, the J assignment may be wrong. This CDR3 has 15 amino acids. Germline CDR1 reads SQVTM; CDR2 reads ANQGSEA. This chain's CDR3 is CSVERGTGSSYEQYF. CDR3 in DNA: TGCAGCGTTGAGAGGGGCACAGGTAGCTCCTACGAGCAGTACTTC.

V is TRBV7-2 and J is TRBJ2-7, with D possibly TRBD2 on 6 matching bases. The germline V gene encodes CDR1 SGHTA and CDR2 FQGNSA. CDR3 size: 12 residues. The ends were cut back, 4 bases at V and 6 bases at J, with 10 bases in the middle. In DNA form, the CDR3 reads TGTGCCAGCAGCTCCGCAGCGGGCGAGCAGTACTTC. It is translated as CASSSAAGEQYF.

Only a few counts were recorded for this clone. CDR3 protein: CASSQHTGDYEQYF. The CDR3, as DNA: TGCGCCAGCAGCCAACATACAGGGGACTACGAGCAGTACTTC. The V call is TRBV4-1, the J call TRBJ2-7; 7 bases map to TRBD1. CDR3 length: 14 residues. V was clipped by 2 bases and J by 3 bases; unmatched bases: 4. Germline loops: CDR1 MGHRA, CDR2 YSYEKL.

The chain employs TRBV27 and TRBJ2-6, with D uncertain. The CDR3 consists of 12 residues. The germline V gene encodes CDR1 MNHEY and CDR2 SMNVEV (reference sequence). With 7 bases removed from V and 1 base from J, the gap between germline ends came to 2 bases. CDR3: CASTSGANVLTF. In DNA form, the CDR3 reads TGTGCCAGCACTTCTGGGGCCAACGTCCTGACTTTC.

The CDR3 bases are TGTGCCAGCAGTGACAAGGAGAACACTGAAGCTTTCTTT. It is translated as CASSDKENTEAFF. The chain employs TRBV6-4 and TRBJ1-1; D gene uncertain. This CDR3 has 13 residues. Trimming shortened V by 2 bases and J by 1 base, and 5 bases separated the two germline ends. Germline V gene lookup returns CDR1 MRHNA and CDR2 SNTAGT.

The rearrangement uses TRBV4-3 and TRBJ1-5; D uncertain. Germline values: CDR1 LGHNA, CDR2 YSLEER. V was shortened by 0 bases and J by 2 bases, with 8 bases between the two germline ends. This CDR3 is 15 amino acids long. The CDR3 bases are TGCGCCAGCAGCCAAGACGCTTGGGGCAATCAGCCCCAGCATTTT. Translating gives CASSQDAWGNQPQHF.

This chain connects TRBV28 to TRBJ2-3; D is perhaps TRBD1 or TRBD2 (6 bases each). CDR1 and CDR2 from the germline V gene are MDHEN and SYDVKM. V was trimmed by 3 bases and J by 3 bases, leaving 13 bases between them. The CDR3 consists of 15 residues. CDR3 amino acids: CASSLWGARTDTQYF. CDR3 DNA: TGTGCCAGCAGTTTGTGGGGGGCGCGGACAGATACGCAGTATTTT.

The chain recombines TRBV6-5 with TRBJ2-1, with a possible D match to TRBD1 (6 bases). This CDR3 has 16 residues. V lost 0 bases and J lost 1, with 10 bases in between. CDR1 and CDR2 (germline): MNHEY, SVGAGI. This CDR3 reads CASSYSARGSYNEQFF. The DNA of the CDR3 is TGTGCCAGCAGTTACTCAGCCAGGGGTTCCTACAATGAGCAGTTCTTC.

The chain recombines TRBV5-6 with TRBJ1-4; D is unresolved. Per the germline V gene, CDR1 is SGHDT and CDR2 is YYEEEE. Trimming removed 2 bases at V and 5 bases at J, with 19 bases between. This CDR3 comprises 17 residues. Written as DNA, the CDR3 is TGTGCCAGCAGCTTCCGTGGGTTCCCCGTAGACAATGAAAAACTGTTTTTT. This codes for CASSFRGFPVDNEKLFF.